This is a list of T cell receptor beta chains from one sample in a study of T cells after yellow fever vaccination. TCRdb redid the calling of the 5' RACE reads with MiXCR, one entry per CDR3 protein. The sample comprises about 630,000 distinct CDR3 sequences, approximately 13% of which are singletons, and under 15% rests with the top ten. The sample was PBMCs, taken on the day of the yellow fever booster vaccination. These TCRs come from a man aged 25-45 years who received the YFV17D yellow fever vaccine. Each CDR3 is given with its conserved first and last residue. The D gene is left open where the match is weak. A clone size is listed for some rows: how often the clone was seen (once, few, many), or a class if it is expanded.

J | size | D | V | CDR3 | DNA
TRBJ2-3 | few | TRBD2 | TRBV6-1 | CASNTPGGRGYTQYF | TGTGCCAGCAACACCCCGGGAGGACGGGGATATACGCAGTATTTT
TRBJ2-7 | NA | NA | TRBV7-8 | CASSGARATIGEQYF | TGTGCCAGCAGCGGAGCAAGGGCTACAATCGGGGAGCAGTACTTC
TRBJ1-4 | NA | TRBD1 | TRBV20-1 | CSATRGTAPPHEKLFF | TGCAGTGCTACCAGGGGGACGGCTCCCCCCCATGAAAAACTGTTTTTT
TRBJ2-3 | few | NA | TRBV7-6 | CASRRDPLPTDTQYF | TGTGCCAGCCGCCGGGACCCCTTGCCCACAGATACGCAGTATTTT
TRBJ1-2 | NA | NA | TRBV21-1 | CASNLRGIYGYTF | TGTGCCAGCAATCTCAGGGGGATCTATGGCTACACCTTC
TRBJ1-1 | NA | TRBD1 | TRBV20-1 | CSARVNRGGTEAFF | TGCAGTGCTAGAGTCAACAGGGGTGGCACTGAAGCTTTCTTT
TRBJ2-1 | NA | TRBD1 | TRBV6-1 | CASSTGQLYNEQFF | TGTGCCAGCAGTACGGGACAGCTATACAATGAGCAGTTCTTC
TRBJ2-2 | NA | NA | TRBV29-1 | CSVVGPMNTGELFF | TGCAGCGTTGTAGGACCGATGAACACCGGGGAGCTGTTTTTT
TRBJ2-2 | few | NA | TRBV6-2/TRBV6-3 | CASIYEVTGELFF | TGTGCCAGCATTTATGAGGTTACCGGGGAGCTGTTTTTT
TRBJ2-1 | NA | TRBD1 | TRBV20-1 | CSAGGQVDDEQFF | TGCAGTGCTGGGGGACAGGTTGACGATGAGCAGTTCTTC